These T cell receptor beta chains were read from a single sample in a study of blood T cell repertoires in COVID-19. The protocol was immunoSEQ multiplex PCR, while the TCRdb copy is restricted to in-frame clones and leaves out a portion. The sample carries some 270,000 clones, approximately 85% recorded once. Sequenced sample: peripheral blood. The receptors stem from a human donor with COVID-19, enrolled during active disease. The donor label of this sample is uncertain. Both conserved end residues are part of each CDR3. D genes are given only for firm matches. Rows give clone size only sometimes, using once, few, many, or a class for an expanded clone.

v_gene	d_gene	abundance	j_gene	CDR3aa	CDR3nt
TRBV3-1/TRBV3-2	-	-	TRBJ2-2	CASSQTPADTGELFF	TGTGCCAGCAGCCAAACCCCGGCGGACACCGGGGAGCTGTTTTTT
TRBV28	-	-	TRBJ1-1	CASSLLAGWDTEAFF	TGTGCCAGCAGTTTATTGGCGGGGTGGGACACTGAAGCTTTCTTT
TRBV6-2/TRBV6-3	TRBD2	-	TRBJ2-2	CASSYSRLAGASNTGELFF	TGTGCCAGCAGTTACTCCAGACTAGCGGGAGCCTCGAACACCGGGGAGCTGTTTTTT
TRBV19	-	-	TRBJ2-7	CASSMGRDGSYEQYF	TGTGCCAGTAGTATGGGGCGGGACGGTTCCTACGAGCAGTACTTC
TRBV28	TRBD2	-	TRBJ2-7	CASSSGTSGTVQYF	TGTGCCAGCAGTTCGGGGACTAGCGGGACAGTGCAGTACTTC
TRBV19	TRBD1	-	TRBJ1-5	CASTGTGGNQPQHF	TGTGCCAGTACGGGGACAGGGGGCAATCAGCCCCAGCATTTT
TRBV5-4	TRBD2	-	TRBJ2-3	CASSLTSGSVDTQYF	TGTGCCAGCAGCTTGACTAGCGGGAGTGTAGATACGCAGTATTTT
TRBV4-1	TRBD1	-	TRBJ1-2	CASSQALEQGYGYTF	TGCGCCAGCAGCCAAGCCCTCGAACAGGGGTATGGCTACACCTTC
TRBV7-3	TRBD2	-	TRBJ2-7	CASSLTPGLAGEQYF	TGTGCCAGCAGCTTAACTCCGGGACTAGCTGGGGAGCAGTACTTC
TRBV4-1	TRBD1	-	TRBJ1-6	CASSQDQTGARSF	TGCGCCAGCAGCCAAGATCAGACAGGGGCAAGAAGCTTC
TRBV12-3/TRBV12-4	-	-	TRBJ1-1	CASSLAEGAEAFF	TGTGCCAGCAGTTTAGCAGAAGGGGCTGAAGCTTTCTTT
TRBV6-1	-	once	TRBJ1-3	CASSESSGNTIYF	TGTGCCAGCAGTGAGAGCTCTGGAAACACCATATATTTT
TRBV7-7	TRBD1	-	TRBJ1-1	CASSSDRDTEAFF	TGTGCTAGCAGCTCCGACAGGGACACTGAAGCTTTCTTT
TRBV9	TRBD2	-	TRBJ2-1	CASSRSGRLYNEQFF	TGTGCCAGCAGTCGAAGCGGGAGACTCTACAATGAGCAGTTCTTC
TRBV5-1	-	few	TRBJ2-3	CASSLVRMSDTQYF	TGCGCCAGCAGCTTGGTGAGAATGTCAGATACGCAGTATTTT
TRBV5-1	TRBD1	-	TRBJ2-7	CASSFRQGAYEQYF	TGCGCCAGCAGCTTTCGACAGGGGGCATACGAGCAGTACTTC
TRBV7-7	-	-	TRBJ1-3	CASSLGQGPGNTIYF	TGTGCTAGCAGCTTAGGTCAGGGCCCAGGAAACACCATATATTTT
TRBV9	-	-	TRBJ1-2	CASSLLVGYGYTF	TGTGCCAGCAGCCTTCTAGTGGGTTATGGCTACACCTTC
TRBV12-5	-	-	TRBJ2-5	CASGQSGGETQYF	TGTGCTAGTGGCCAATCCGGAGGAGAGACCCAGTACTTC
TRBV10-3	TRBD2	-	TRBJ2-7	CAISGGTSGSYEQYF	TGTGCCATCAGTGGGGGGACTAGCGGATCCTACGAGCAGTACTTC
TRBV4-1	-	-	TRBJ1-2	CASSQDPPNSGYTF	TGCGCCAGCAGCCAAGATCCCCCTAACAGTGGCTACACCTTC
TRBV4-1	TRBD1	-	TRBJ2-1	CASSQGIGGRGRNEQFF	TGCGCCAGCAGCCAAGGCATCGGAGGCAGGGGGAGAAATGAGCAGTTCTTC
TRBV5-6	-	-	TRBJ1-1	CASSLAAEAFF	TGTGCCAGCAGCTTGGCGGCTGAAGCTTTCTTT
TRBV5-8	-	-	TRBJ2-1	CASSRAGRGYNEQFF	TGTGCCAGCAGCCGGGCGGGACGGGGTTACAATGAGCAGTTCTTC
TRBV25-1	-	-	TRBJ1-5	CASSASGSQQPQHF	TGTGCCAGCAGCGCTTCCGGGTCGCAACAGCCCCAGCATTTT
TRBV27	-	once	TRBJ1-1	CASSLSRNTEAFF	TGTGCCAGCAGTCTTTCCCGGAACACTGAAGCTTTCTTT
TRBV7-8	-	-	TRBJ2-7	CASSLVDVYEQYF	TGTGCCAGCAGCTTGGTAGATGTCTACGAGCAGTACTTC
TRBV5-8	-	-	TRBJ2-3	CASSLVRDAYSDTQYF	TGTGCCAGCAGCTTGGTGCGGGACGCATACTCAGATACGCAGTATTTT
TRBV4-2	-	few	TRBJ2-4	CASSQPLAKNIQYF	TGTGCCAGCAGCCAACCCTTAGCCAAAAACATTCAGTACTTC
TRBV2	-	-	TRBJ1-2	CASSELVGAVYGYTF	TGTGCCAGCAGTGAACTGGTAGGGGCCGTCTATGGCTACACCTTC